The 14 T cell receptor beta chains presented below share a single source sample, sequenced in a study of shared clonotypes between healthy human individuals. The data were produced by immunoSEQ multiplex PCR, yet TCRdb's version contains in-frame clones alone and is incomplete. In the table there are about a million clones, less than 85% of which are singletons. Sequencing was performed on memory CD4+ T cells sorted from blood. Subset noted: CD45RA-negative fraction. The receptors were sampled from a man aged 18-30 years in good health.

This clone was picked up a small number of times. This chain links TRBV18 with TRBJ1-2, with D perhaps TRBD1 (5 bases). CDR1 is KGHSH, CDR2 LQKENI, per germline. This CDR3 contains 14 residues. Trimming took off 2 bases at V and 2 bases at J, with 9 bases between the two ends. The CDR3 spells CASSPNTGNYGYTF. The CDR3 DNA sequence: TGTGCCAGCTCACCAAATACAGGAAACTATGGCTACACCTTC.

Remarks on this clone: This sample includes further DNA sequences coding for the same CDR3. The chain carries TRBV28 and TRBJ1-5; D is possibly TRBD1 (6 bases). The CDR3 length is 15 residues. V lost 5 bases and J lost 0, with 11 bases in between. The germline V gene encodes CDR1 MDHEN and CDR2 SYDVKM. The CDR3 loop reads CASSPTGSSNQPQHF. The CDR3 region has the DNA TGTGCCAGCAGTCCCACAGGGAGTAGCAATCAGCCCCAGCATTTT.

In its sample, this clone was seen once. The chain combines TRBV6-5 with TRBJ1-5; D remains unclear. V lost 4 bases and J 3 bases, leaving 7 bases between the germline ends. The CDR3 loop spans 13 amino acids. Germline loops: CDR1 MNHEY, CDR2 SVGAGI. This CDR3 reads CASSSAINQPQHF. Written as DNA, the CDR3 is TGTGCCAGCAGTTCAGCCATCAATCAGCCCCAGCATTTT.

The chain has TRBV5-1 and TRBJ1-4; weak D call: TRBD1 (6 bases). The CDR3 runs 15 residues. V dropped 5 bases and J dropped 2 bases, with 13 bases sitting between them. Germline-derived CDR1 and CDR2 are SGHRS and YFSETQ. CDR3 amino acids: CASRRTDDTNEKLFF. The DNA for the CDR3 is TGCGCCAGCAGGAGGACAGACGACACTAATGAAAAACTGTTTTTT.

A few counts support this clone. V is TRBV29-1 and J is TRBJ2-6; 7 positions match TRBD1. The CDR3 sequence is 14 residues long. With V trimmed by 5 bases and J by 2 bases, 3 bases remained unmatched. The germline gives CDR1 SQVTM, CDR2 ANQGSEA. CDR3 DNA sequence: TGCAGCGTTCCCACAGGGGCTGGGGCCAACGTCCTGACTTTC. Translation: CSVPTGAGANVLTF.

This clone was picked up many times. The chain uses TRBV4-1 and TRBJ2-3; possibly TRBD2 for D (6 bases). V dropped 4 bases and J dropped 0 bases, with 20 bases sitting between them. CDR1 is MGHRA, CDR2 YSYEKL, per germline. CDR3 length equals 18 residues. CDR3 sequence (DNA): TGCGCCAGCAGCCCACTATATGCGGCGGGGACTAGCACAGATACGCAGTATTTT. As protein: CASSPLYAAGTSTDTQYF.

This sequence joins TRBV25-1 and TRBJ1-1, with TRBD1 matching over 10 bases. CDR1 and CDR2 (germline): MGHDK, SYGVNS. The trim removed 7 bases at V and 11 bases at J, leaving 10 bases unmatched. This CDR3 is built from 13 residues. This CDR3 reads CASNRGGTGVAFF. CDR3 sequence (DNA): TGTGCCAGCAACAGAGGGGGGACAGGGGTGGCTTTCTTT.

The V and J genes are TRBV28 and TRBJ1-6, with TRBD1 matching 8 bases. Per germline, CDR1 MDHEN and CDR2 SYDVKM. The trim removed 5 bases at V and 7 bases at J, leaving 7 bases unmatched. This CDR3 contains 15 residues. The DNA for the CDR3 is TGTGCCAGCAGTCTAGGACAGGGCTCCAATTCACCCCTCCACTTT. It encodes CASSLGQGSNSPLHF.

The V call is TRBV25-1, the J call TRBJ1-2, with 7 bases lining up with TRBD1. CDR3 size: 13 residues. The germline V gene has CDR1 MGHDK and CDR2 SYGVNS. Unmatched junction bases numbered 4, after V lost 4 bases and J lost 5 bases. The CDR3 loop reads CASSGQGPYGYTF. CDR3 nucleotides: TGTGCCAGCAGTGGACAGGGACCTTATGGCTACACCTTC.

This clone was seen a single time. V usage is TRBV7-2 and J usage is TRBJ2-1, with D maybe TRBD2 (5 bases). The V gene lost 0 bases and the J gene lost 10 bases, with 13 bases spanning the gap. This CDR3 region has 14 residues. Germline loops: CDR1 SGHTA, CDR2 FQGNSA. The CDR3 spells CASSLAVATGEQFF. The CDR3, as DNA: TGTGCCAGCAGCTTAGCAGTTGCGACGGGGGAGCAGTTCTTC. The complete variable domain, with remaining parts taken from reference TRBV7-2 and TRBJ2-1, reads GAGVSQSPSNKVTEKGKDVELRCDPISGHTALYWYRQSLGQGLEFLIYFQGNSAPDKSGLPSDRFSAERTGGSVSTLTIQRTQQEDSAVYLCASSLAVATGEQFFGPGTRLTVL.

This clone was seen a single time. CDR3: CAWSNRGVGYTF. In DNA form, the CDR3 reads TGTGCCTGGAGTAATCGGGGGGTAGGCTACACCTTC. The chain carries TRBV30 and TRBJ1-2; tentative D call: TRBD1 (5 bases). This CDR3 has 12 residues. Trimming shortened V by 2 bases and J by 8 bases, and 12 bases separated the two germline ends. Germline CDR1 and CDR2: GTSNPN and SVGIG (reference sequence).

In its sample, this clone was seen many times. The chain uses TRBV19 and TRBJ2-2; D could derive from TRBD1 or TRBD2 (5 bases each). Germline values: CDR1 LNHDA, CDR2 SQIVND (reference sequence). CDR3 length equals 14 residues. The V end lost 4 bases, the J end lost 7 bases, and 13 bases lay between the germline ends. In DNA, the CDR3 is TGTGCCAGTAGTAGGGACCGGGCCCTCGGGGAGCTGTTTTTT. This gives the protein CASSRDRALGELFF.

V and J are TRBV2 and TRBJ2-7; the D gene is possibly TRBD1 (5 bases). Germline values: CDR1 SNHLY, CDR2 FYNNEI. V was cut by 4 bases and J by 3 bases, with 10 bases left in between. There are 13 residues in the CDR3. Written as DNA, the CDR3 is TGTGCCAGCAGTGGTCAGGGCCACTACGAGCAGTACTTC. Encoded protein: CASSGQGHYEQYF.

The chain links TRBV6-5 to TRBJ2-5; D not resolved. The CDR3 runs to 10 residues. Trimming removed 8 bases at V and 2 bases at J, with 3 bases between. Per germline, CDR1 MNHEY and CDR2 SVGAGI. The CDR3, as DNA: TGTGCCAGCGGACAAGAGACCCAGTACTTC. Protein: CASGQETQYF.